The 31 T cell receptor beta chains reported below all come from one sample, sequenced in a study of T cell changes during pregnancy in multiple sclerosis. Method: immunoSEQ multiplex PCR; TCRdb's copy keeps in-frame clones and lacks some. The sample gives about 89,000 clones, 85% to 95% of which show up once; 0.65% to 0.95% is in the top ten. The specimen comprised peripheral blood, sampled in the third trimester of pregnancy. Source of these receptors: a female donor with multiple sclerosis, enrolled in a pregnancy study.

CDR3 residues: CASSFPGTSNYEQYF. The CDR3 region has the DNA TGCGCCAGCAGCTTCCCGGGGACTAGTAACTACGAGCAGTACTTC. The J gene is TRBJ2-7, the V gene TRBV4-1, with 8 bases lining up with TRBD2. Germline V gene sequence: CDR1 MGHRA, CDR2 YSYEKL. This CDR3 spans 15 amino acids. The ends lost 5 bases at V and 3 bases at J; junction bases unmatched: 9.

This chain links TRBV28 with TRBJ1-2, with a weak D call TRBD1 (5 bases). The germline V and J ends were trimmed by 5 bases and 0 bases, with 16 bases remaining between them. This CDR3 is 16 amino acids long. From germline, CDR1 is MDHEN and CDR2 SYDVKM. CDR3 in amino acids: CASSTEWGTSNYGYTF. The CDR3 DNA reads TGTGCCAGCAGTACTGAGTGGGGCACCTCTAACTATGGCTACACCTTC.

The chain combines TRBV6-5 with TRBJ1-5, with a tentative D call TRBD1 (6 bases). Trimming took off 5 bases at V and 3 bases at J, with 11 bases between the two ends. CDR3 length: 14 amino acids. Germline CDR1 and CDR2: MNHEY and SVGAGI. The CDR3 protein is CASSPTGFNQPQHF. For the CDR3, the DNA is TGTGCCAGCAGTCCCACAGGGTTCAATCAGCCCCAGCATTTT.

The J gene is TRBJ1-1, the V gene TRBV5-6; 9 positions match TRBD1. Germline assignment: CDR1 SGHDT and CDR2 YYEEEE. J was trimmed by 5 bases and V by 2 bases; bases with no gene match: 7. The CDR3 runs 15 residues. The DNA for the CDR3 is TGTGCCAGCAGCTTTTATGGGACAGGGAGGACTGAAGCTTTCTTT. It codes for CASSFYGTGRTEAFF.

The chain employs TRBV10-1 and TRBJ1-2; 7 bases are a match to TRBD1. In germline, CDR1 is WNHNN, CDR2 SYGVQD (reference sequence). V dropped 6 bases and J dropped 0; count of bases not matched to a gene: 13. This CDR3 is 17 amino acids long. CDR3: CASRDFSKGGANYGYTF. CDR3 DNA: TGCGCCAGCAGAGACTTTAGTAAAGGGGGCGCTAACTATGGCTACACCTTC.

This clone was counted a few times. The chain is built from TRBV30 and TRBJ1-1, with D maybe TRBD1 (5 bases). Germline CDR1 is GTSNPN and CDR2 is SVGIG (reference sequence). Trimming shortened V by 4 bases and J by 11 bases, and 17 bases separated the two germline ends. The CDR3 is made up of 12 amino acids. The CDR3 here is CAWTLGGVKAFF. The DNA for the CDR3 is TGTGCCTGGACTCTAGGAGGGGTTAAGGCTTTCTTT.

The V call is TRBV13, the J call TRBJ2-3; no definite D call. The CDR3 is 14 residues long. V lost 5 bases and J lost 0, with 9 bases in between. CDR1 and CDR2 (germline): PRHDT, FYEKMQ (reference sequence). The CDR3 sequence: CASSALRSTDTQYF. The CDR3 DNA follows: TGTGCCAGCAGCGCCTTGAGGAGCACAGATACGCAGTATTTT.

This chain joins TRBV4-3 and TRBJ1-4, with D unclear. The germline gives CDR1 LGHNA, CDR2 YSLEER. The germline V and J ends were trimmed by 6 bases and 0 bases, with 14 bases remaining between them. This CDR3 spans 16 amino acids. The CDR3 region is CASRNERAATNEKLFF. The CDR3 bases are TGCGCCAGCAGGAACGAGCGGGCTGCAACTAATGAAAAACTGTTTTTT.

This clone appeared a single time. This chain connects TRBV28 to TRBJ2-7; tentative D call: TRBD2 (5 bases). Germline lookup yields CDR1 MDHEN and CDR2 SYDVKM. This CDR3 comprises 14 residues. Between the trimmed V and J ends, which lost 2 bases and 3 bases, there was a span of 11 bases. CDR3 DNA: TGTGCCAGCAGTTTAAGGACGGAGGTCTACGAGCAGTACTTC. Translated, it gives CASSLRTEVYEQYF.

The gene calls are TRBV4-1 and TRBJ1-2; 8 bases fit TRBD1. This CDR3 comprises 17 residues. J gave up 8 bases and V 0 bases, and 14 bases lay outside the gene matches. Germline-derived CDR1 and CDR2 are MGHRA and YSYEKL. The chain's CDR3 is CASSQDEGTGGLGGYTF. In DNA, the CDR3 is TGCGCCAGCAGCCAAGATGAAGGTACAGGGGGACTGGGAGGCTACACCTTC.

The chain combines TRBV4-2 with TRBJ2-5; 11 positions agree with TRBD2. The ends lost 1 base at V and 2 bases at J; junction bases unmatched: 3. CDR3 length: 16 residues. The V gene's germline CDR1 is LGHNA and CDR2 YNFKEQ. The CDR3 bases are TGTGCCAGCAGCCAAGGGAGACTAGCGGGACAAGAGACCCAGTACTTC. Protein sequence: CASSQGRLAGQETQYF.

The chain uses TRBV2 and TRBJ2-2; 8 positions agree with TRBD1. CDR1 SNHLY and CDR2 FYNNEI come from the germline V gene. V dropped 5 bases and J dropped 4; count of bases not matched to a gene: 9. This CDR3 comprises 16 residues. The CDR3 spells CASSYRDRGGTGELFF. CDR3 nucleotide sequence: TGTGCCAGCAGTTACCGAGACAGGGGAGGCACCGGGGAGCTGTTTTTT.

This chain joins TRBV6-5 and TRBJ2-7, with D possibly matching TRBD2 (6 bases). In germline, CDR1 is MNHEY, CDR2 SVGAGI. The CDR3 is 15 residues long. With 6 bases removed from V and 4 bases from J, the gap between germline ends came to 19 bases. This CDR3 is CASSTRLESVYEQYF. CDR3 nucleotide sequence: TGTGCCAGCAGCACCCGACTAGAATCCGTATACGAGCAGTACTTC.

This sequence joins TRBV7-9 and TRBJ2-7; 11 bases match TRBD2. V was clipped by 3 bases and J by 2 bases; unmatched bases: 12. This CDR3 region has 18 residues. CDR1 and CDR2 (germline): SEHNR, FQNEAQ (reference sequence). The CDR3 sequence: CASSFSATIAGGTYEQYF. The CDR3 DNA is TGTGCCAGCAGCTTTTCGGCCACGATAGCGGGAGGGACCTACGAGCAGTACTTC.

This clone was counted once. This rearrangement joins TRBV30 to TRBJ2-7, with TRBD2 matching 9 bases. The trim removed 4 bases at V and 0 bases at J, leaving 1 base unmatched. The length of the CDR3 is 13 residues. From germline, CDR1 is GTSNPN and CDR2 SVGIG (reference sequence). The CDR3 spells CAWTSGTSYEQYF. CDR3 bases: TGTGCCTGGACTAGCGGGACCTCCTACGAGCAGTACTTC.

DNA of the CDR3: TGTGCCAGCAGTGAGACAGGCCCCCGGCGCGGGCGGGTTGGCTACACCTTC. This gives the protein CASSETGPRRGRVGYTF. The gene calls are TRBV25-1 and TRBJ1-2; D may be TRBD1 (6 bases). The V end was cut by 3 bases, the J end by 7 bases, with 24 bases between. CDR3 length: 17 amino acids. Germline V gene sequence: CDR1 MGHDK, CDR2 SYGVNS.

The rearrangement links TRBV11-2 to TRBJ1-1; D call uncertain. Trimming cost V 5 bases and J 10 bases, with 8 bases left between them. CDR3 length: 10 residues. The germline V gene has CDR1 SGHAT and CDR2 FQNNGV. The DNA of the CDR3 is TGTGCCAGCAGCGGGCGGGGAGCTTTCTTT. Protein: CASSGRGAFF.

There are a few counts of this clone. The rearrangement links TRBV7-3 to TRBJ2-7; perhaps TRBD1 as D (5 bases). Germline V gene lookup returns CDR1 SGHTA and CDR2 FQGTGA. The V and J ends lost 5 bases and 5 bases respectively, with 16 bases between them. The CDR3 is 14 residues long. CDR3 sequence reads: CASSPRQGANEQYF. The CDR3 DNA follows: TGTGCCAGCAGCCCCCGCCAGGGTGCGAACGAGCAGTACTTC.

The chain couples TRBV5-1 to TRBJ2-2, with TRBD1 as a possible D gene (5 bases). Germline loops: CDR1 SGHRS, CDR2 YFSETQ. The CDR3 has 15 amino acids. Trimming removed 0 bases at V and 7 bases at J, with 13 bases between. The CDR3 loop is CASSLVRQGDGELFF. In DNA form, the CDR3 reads TGCGCCAGCAGCTTGGTTAGGCAGGGTGACGGGGAGCTGTTTTTT.

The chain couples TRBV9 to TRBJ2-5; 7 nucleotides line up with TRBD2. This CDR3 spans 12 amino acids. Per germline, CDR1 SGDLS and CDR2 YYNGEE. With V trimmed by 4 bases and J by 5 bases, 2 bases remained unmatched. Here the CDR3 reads CASSREGETQYF. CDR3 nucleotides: TGTGCCAGCAGCAGGGAGGGGGAGACCCAGTACTTC.

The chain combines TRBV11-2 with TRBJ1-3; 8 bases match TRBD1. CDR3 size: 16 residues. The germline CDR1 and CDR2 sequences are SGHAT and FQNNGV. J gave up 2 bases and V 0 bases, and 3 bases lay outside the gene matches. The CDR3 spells CASSLDSRGPGNTIYF. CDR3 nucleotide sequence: TGTGCCAGCAGCTTAGATAGCAGGGGGCCTGGAAACACCATATATTTT. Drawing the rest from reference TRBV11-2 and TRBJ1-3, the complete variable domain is EAGVAQSPRYKIIEKRQSVAFWCNPISGHATLYWYQQILGQGPKLLIQFQNNGVVDDSQLPKDRFSAERLKGVDSTLKIQPAKLEDSAVYLCASSLDSRGPGNTIYFGEGSWLTVV.

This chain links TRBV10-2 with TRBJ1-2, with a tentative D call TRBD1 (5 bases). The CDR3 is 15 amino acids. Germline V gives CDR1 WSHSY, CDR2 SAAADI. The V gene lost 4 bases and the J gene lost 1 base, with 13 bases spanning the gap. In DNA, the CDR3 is TGCGCCAGCAGTGCGGGACTCAGTGGTAACTATGGCTACACCTTC. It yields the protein CASSAGLSGNYGYTF.

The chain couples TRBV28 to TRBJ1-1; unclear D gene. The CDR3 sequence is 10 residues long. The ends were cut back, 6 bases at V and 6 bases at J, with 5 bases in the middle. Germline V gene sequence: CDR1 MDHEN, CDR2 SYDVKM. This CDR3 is CASSSSEAFF. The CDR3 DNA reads TGTGCCAGCAGCTCCTCTGAAGCTTTCTTT.

Here the CDR3 reads CASSLVTGSTEAFF. CDR3 DNA: TGTGCCAGCAGCTTAGTTACGGGGAGCACTGAAGCTTTCTTT. This chain links TRBV7-8 with TRBJ1-1; D remains ambiguous. Germline V CDR1 and CDR2: SGHVS, FQNEAQ. V was clipped by 1 base and J by 4 bases, with 10 bases between them. The CDR3 extends over 14 amino acids.

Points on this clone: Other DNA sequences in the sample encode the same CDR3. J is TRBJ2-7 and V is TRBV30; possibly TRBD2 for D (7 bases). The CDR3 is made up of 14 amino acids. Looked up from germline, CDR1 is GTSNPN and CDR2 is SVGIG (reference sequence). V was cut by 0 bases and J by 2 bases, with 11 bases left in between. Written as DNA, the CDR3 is TGTGCCTGGAGTGTGGGGGGGCGGGCCTACGAGCAGTACTTC. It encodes CAWSVGGRAYEQYF.

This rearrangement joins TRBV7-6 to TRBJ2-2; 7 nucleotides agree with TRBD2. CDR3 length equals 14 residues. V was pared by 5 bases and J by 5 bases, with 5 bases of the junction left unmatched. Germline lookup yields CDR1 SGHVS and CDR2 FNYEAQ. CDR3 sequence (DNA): TGTGCCAGCAGCGGGGACTACCAGACCGGGGAGCTGTTTTTT. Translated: CASSGDYQTGELFF.

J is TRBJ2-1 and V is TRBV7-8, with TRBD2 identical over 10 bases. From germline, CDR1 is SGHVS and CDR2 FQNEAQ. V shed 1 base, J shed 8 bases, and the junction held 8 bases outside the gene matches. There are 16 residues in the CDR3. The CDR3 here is CASSLVAGLAGDEQFF. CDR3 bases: TGTGCCAGCAGCTTAGTGGCGGGGCTAGCGGGAGATGAGCAGTTCTTC. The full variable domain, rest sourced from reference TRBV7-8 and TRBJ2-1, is GAGVSQSPRYKVAKRGQDVALRCDPISGHVSLFWYQQALGQGPEFLTYFQNEAQLDKSGLPSDRFFAERPEGSVSTLKIQRTQQEDSAVYLCASSLVAGLAGDEQFFGPGTRLTVL.

CDR3 residues: CASSTRSGNTIYF. The DNA for the CDR3 is TGCGCCAGCAGCACGCGCTCTGGAAACACCATATATTTT. The chain couples TRBV5-1 to TRBJ1-3; D not resolved. The CDR3 loop spans 13 amino acids. Trimming shortened V by 4 bases and J by 0 bases, and 5 bases separated the two germline ends. Germline CDR1 is SGHRS and CDR2 is YFSETQ.

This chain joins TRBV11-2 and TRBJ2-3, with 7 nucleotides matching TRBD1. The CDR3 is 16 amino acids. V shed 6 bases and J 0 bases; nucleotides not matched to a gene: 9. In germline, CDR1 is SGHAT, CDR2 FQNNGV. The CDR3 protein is CASRGVRGPSTDTQYF. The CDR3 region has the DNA TGTGCCAGCAGGGGAGTTAGGGGGCCTAGCACAGATACGCAGTATTTT.

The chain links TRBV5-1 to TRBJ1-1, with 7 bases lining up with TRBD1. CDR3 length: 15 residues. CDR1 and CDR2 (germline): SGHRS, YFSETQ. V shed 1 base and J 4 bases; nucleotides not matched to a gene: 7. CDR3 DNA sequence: TGCGCCAGCAGCTTGTCCAGGGGGGAAATCACTGAAGCTTTCTTT. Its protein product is CASSLSRGEITEAFF.

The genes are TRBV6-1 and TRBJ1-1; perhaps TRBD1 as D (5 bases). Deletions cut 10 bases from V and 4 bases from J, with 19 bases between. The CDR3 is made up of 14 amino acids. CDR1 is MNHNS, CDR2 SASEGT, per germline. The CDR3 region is CATQMGGWSTEAFF. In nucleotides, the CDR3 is TGTGCCACTCAAATGGGGGGATGGAGCACTGAAGCTTTCTTT.